This T cell receptor (beta chain) emerged from a study of T cell responses to AZD1222 COVID-19 vaccine (dated by TCRdb to the early 2020s). With respect to the entire study: AZD1222 recipients whose second dose came at about 4 weeks and those whose second dose came at about 12 weeks were combined into one group, since spike-specific TCR depth and breadth did not differ between the two schedules. A total of 233 trial participants underwent TCR sequencing, of whom 207 received two doses of AZD1222 and about 25 received two doses of the MenACWY control vaccine. Trial participants were enrolled by age into 18-55, 56-69 and 70-plus year subgroups, with roughly 160, 29 and 62 TCR-sequenced participants respectively.

With regard to this clone: This clone's antigen is unknown. Base quality data are lacking; no much larger clone is found one base away.

Inclusive of the bounding cysteine and phenylalanine, the CDR3 is 14 residues long. The sequence is cut down to CDR3 DNA, 42 bases in frame from base 1. After removal of 3 bases from V and 8 bases from J, the junction retains 7 bases not matched to a gene. The germline V gene encodes CDR1 SGHVS and CDR2 FQNEAQ. The CDR3 regions of human TCRbeta chains were analyzed by immunosequencing. On the study's bioinformatics: TCRs in the repertoires were compared against a reference library of SARS-CoV-2-specific TCRs that had been generated with the MIRA antigen-specificity platform. Breadth was defined as the fraction of unique TCRs that were SARS-CoV-2-associated, and depth was defined as the fraction of total T cells that were SARS-CoV-2-associated. Using the MIRA data, every spike-specific TCR was mapped to the spike region that the TCR reacted to and assigned to either a CD4 or a CD8 class. Log10-transformed breadth and depth values were compared by one-way ANOVA with Sidak's multiple comparisons tests. TCRdb took this table from immuneACCESS and kept in-frame rearrangements with V and J called. Such tables lack part of the clones; where checked against another copy, unresolved V genes explain under half of the gap, and the rest is unexplained. V and J calls and clone size come straight from that table; D and trimming were deduced from the DNA. Across this sample there are over 90,000 clones, with approximately 89% seen only once. The top ten clonotypes cover about 20% of the sample.

Here is what the overall study found, with its caveats: Reportedly, close to half of the unique spike-specific TCRs recognized epitopes lying outside the regions that are mutated in the B.1.351 and B.1.1.7 variants. Most participants were white British and females outnumbered males, and the authors suggested that clonal diversity may have been underestimated. CD4 TCRs associated with the vaccine covered the entire spike protein, and the dominant responses were in regions 160-218 and 743-854. The 56-69-year group was small, and its depth increase did not reach significance, likely because of low power. After two AZD1222 doses, both the breadth and the depth of spike-specific TCRs were significantly higher than at day 0 and than in MenACWY recipients. Because no day 14 peak-response samples were available, repertoires were characterized only after the peak T cell response. Only six or seven AZD1222 recipients were SARS-CoV-2 seropositive at baseline, limiting conclusions about previously exposed vaccinees.

The sample's time point label is to be understood as: baseline before first vaccination. Samples from vaccinated people were obtained from the UK trials COV001 and COV002, which included a single-blind randomized controlled phase 2/3 trial of AZD1222 (ChAdOx1 nCoV-19) in healthy adults. Trial participant PBMC samples were collected at day 0 and day 28 after the second dose for TCRbeta chain sequencing. The specimen was peripheral blood, collected on day 0 of AZD1222 vaccination. The rearranged chain carries TRBV7-8 and TRBJ1-2, with 9 bases aligning to TRBD1. The clonotype was recovered from an adult in good health. CDR3 loop: CASSFRGQGSGYTF. The DNA is TGTGCCAGCAGCTTTAGGGGACAGGGTAGCGGCTACACCTTC.